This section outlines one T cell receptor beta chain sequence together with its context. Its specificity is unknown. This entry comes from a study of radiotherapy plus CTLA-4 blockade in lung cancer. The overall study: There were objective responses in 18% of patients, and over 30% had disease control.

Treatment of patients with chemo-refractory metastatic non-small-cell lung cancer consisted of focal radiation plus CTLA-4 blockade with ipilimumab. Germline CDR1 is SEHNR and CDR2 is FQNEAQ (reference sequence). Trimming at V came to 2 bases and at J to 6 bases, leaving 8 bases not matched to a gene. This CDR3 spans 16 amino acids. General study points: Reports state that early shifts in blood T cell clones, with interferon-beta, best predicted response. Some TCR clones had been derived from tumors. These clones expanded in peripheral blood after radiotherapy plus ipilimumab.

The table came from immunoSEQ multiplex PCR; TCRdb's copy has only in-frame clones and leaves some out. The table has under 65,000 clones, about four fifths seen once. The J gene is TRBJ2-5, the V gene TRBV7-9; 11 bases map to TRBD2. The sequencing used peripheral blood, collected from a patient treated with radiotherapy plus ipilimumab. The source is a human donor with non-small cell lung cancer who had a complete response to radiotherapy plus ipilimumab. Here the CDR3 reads CASSLPPTSGEKTQYF. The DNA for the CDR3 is TGTGCCAGCAGCTTACCCCCGACTAGCGGGGAGAAGACCCAGTACTTC.